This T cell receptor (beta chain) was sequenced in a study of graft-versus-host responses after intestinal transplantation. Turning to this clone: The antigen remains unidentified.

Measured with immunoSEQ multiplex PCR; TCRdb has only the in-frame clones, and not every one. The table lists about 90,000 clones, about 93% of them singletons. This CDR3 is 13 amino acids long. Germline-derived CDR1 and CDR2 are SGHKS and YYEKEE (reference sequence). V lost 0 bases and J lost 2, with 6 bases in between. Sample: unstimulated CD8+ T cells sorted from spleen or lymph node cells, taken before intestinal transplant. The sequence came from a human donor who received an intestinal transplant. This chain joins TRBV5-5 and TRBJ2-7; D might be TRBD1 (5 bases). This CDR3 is CASSLAQAYEQYF. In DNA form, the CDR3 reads TGTGCCAGCAGCTTGGCACAGGCCTACGAGCAGTACTTC.